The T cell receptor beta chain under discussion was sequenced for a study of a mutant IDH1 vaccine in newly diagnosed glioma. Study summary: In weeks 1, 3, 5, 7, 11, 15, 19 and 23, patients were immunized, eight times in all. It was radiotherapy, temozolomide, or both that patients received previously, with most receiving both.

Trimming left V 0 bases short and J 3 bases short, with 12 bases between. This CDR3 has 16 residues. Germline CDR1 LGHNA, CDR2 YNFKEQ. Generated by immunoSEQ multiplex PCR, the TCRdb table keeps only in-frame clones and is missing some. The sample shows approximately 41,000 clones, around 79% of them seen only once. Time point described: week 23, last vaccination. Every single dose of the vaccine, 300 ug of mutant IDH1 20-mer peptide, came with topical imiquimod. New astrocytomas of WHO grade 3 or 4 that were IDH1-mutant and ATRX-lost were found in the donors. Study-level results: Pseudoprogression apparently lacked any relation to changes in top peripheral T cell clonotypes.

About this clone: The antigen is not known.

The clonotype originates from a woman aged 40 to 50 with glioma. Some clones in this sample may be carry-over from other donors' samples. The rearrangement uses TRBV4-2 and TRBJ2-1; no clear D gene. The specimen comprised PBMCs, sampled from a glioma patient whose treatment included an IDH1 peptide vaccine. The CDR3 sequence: CASSQDLTAGYNEQFF. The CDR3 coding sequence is TGTGCCAGCAGCCAAGATCTAACGGCAGGCTACAATGAGCAGTTCTTC.